The T cell receptor beta chain described here comes from a study of blood T cell repertoires in COVID-19. Clones were sequenced by immunoSEQ multiplex PCR, and TCRdb holds only the in-frame ones, with some missing. This sample yields approximately 90,000 clones, of which about 87% are seen a single time; 0.35% to 0.5% belongs to the top ten. The V gene's germline CDR1 is SGHTA and CDR2 FQGTGA. This CDR3 is built from 15 residues. The V gene lost 7 bases and the J gene lost 3 bases, with 19 bases spanning the gap. V is TRBV7-3 and J is TRBJ2-7, with D perhaps TRBD2 (7 bases). What was sequenced was peripheral blood. This clonotype was sampled from a man aged 55 to 70 with acute or convalescent COVID-19. CDR3 protein: CASNKQGGDDYEQYF. The CDR3 DNA sequence: TGTGCCAGCAACAAACAGGGAGGGGATGACTACGAGCAGTACTTC.